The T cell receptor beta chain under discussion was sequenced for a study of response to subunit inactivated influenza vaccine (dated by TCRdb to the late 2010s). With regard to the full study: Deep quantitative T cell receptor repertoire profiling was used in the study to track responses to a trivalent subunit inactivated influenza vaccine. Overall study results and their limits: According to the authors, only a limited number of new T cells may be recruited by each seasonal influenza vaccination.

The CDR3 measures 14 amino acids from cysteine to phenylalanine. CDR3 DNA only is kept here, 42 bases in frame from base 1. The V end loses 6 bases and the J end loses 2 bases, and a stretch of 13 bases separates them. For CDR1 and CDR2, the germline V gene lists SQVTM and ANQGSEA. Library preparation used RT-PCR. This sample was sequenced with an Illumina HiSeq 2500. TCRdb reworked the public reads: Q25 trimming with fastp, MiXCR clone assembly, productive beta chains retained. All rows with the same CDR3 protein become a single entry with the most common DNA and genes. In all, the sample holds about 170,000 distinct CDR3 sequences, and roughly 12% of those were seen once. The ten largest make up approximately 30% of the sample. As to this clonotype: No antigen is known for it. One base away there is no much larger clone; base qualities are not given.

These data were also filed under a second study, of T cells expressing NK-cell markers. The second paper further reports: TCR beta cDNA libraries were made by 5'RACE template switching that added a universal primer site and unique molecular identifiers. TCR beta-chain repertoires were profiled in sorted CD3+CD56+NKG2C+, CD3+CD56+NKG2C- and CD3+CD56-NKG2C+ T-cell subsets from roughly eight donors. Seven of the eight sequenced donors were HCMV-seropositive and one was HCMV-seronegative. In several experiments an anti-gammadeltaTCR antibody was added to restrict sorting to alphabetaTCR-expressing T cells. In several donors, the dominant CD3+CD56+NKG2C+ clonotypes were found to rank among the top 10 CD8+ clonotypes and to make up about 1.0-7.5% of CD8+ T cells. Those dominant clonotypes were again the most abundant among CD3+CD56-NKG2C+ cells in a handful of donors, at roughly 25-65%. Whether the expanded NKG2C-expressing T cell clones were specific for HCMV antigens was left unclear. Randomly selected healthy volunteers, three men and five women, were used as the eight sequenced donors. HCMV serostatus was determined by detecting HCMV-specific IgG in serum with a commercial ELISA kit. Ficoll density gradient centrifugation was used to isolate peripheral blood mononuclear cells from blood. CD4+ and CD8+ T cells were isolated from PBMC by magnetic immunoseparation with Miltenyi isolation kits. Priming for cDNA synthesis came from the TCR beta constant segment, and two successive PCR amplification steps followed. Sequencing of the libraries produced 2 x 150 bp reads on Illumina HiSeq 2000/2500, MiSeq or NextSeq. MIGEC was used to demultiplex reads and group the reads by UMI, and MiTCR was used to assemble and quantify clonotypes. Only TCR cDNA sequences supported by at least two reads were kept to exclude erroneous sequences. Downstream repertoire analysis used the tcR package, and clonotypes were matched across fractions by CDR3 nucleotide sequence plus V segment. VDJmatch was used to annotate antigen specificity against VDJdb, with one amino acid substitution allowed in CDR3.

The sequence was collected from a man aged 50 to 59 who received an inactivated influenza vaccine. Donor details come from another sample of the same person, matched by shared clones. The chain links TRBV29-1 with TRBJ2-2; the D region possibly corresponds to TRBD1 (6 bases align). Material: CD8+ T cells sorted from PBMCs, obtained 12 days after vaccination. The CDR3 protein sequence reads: CSVIPGHNTGELFF. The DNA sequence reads TGCAGCGTGATACCGGGACATAACACCGGGGAGCTGTTTTTT.